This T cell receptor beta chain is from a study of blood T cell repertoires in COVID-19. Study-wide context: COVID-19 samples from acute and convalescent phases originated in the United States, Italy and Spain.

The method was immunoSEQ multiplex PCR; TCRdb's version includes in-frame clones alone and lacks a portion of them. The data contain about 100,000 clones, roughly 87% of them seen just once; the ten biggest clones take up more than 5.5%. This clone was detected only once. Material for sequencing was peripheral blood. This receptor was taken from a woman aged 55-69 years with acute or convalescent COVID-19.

In nucleotides, the CDR3 is TGTGCCTGGAGTCACTCCCGCCCCACCCAGTATTTT. Translated: CAWSHSRPTQYF. The chain carries TRBV30 and TRBJ2-3, with unresolved D. Per the germline V gene, CDR1 is GTSNPN and CDR2 is SVGIG (reference sequence). V lost 2 bases and J lost 12, with 15 bases in between. The length of the CDR3 is 12 residues. Full variable domain (outside the CDR3, taken from reference TRBV30 and TRBJ2-3): SQTIHQWPATLVQPVGSPLSLECTVEGTSNPNLYWYRQAAGRGLQLLFYSVGIGQISSEVPQNLSASRPQDRQFILSSKKLLLSDSGFYLCAWSHSRPTQYFGPGTRLTVL.